In its sample, the clone carrying this TCR beta chain was seen many times. The CDR3 length is 14 residues. The germline CDR1 and CDR2 sequences are LGHDT and YNNKEL (reference sequence). V was shortened by 5 bases and J by 5 bases, with 15 bases between the two germline ends. The record originates from a study of T cells in Graves' hyperthyroidism and ophthalmopathy. Amplification yielded TCR beta CDR3 regions, with RNA transcripts as the source. When the TCR CDR3 underwent first-round RT-PCR, the HTBI primer set was used. TCRdb re-derived calls from the multiplex PCR reads in MiXCR, one entry per CDR3 protein. This sample carries more than 350,000 distinct CDR3 sequences, more than 12% of them seen once, and the ten largest clones take 32%.

This chain joins TRBV3-1 and TRBJ2-5, with D perhaps matching TRBD1 (6 bases). The sample was blood. This TCR came from a woman in her 30s with Graves' hyperthyroidism. This chain's CDR3 is CASSAQGQGETQYF. The CDR3 bases are TGTGCCAGCAGCGCTCAGGGGCAGGGGGAGACCCAGTACTTC.